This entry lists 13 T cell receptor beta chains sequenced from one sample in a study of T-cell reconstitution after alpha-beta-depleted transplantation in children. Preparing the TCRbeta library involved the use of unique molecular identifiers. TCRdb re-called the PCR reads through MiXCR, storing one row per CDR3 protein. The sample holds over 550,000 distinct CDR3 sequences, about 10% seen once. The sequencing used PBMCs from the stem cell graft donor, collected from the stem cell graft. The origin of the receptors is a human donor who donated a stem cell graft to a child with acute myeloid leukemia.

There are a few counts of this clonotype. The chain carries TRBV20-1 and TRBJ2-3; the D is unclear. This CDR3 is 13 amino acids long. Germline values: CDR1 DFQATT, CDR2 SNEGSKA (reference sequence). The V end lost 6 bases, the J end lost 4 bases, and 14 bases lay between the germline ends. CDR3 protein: CSAGPESSDTQYF. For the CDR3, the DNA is TGCAGTGCGGGCCCGGAGAGTTCAGATACGCAGTATTTT.

The CDR3, as DNA: TGTGCCAGCAGCCTTGCGGGACTAGCGGGGGATAATGAGCAGTTCTTC. This encodes CASSLAGLAGDNEQFF. This chain connects TRBV3-1 to TRBJ2-1, with 14 bases fitting TRBD2. There are 16 residues in the CDR3. Germline trimming cut 4 bases from V and 7 bases from J; bases unmatched to any gene: 6. Germline V gives CDR1 LGHDT, CDR2 YNNKEL (reference sequence).

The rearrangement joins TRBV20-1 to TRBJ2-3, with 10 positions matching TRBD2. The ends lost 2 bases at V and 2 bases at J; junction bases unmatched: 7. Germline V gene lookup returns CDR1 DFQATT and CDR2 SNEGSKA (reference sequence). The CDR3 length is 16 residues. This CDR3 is CSARPGTSELTDTQYF. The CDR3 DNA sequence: TGCAGTGCTAGACCGGGGACTAGCGAACTCACAGATACGCAGTATTTT.

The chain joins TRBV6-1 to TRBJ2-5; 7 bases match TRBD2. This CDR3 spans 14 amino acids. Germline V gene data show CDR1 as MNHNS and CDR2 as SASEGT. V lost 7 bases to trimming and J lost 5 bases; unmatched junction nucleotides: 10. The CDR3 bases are TGTGCCAGCAAGGGGTCCTGGGGAGGGGAGACCCAGTACTTC. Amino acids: CASKGSWGGETQYF.

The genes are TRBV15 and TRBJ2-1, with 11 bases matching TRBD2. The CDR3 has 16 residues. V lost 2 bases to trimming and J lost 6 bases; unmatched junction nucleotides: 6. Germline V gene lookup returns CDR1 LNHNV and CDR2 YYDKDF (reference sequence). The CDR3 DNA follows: TGTGCCACCAGCAGACAACTAGCGGGAGAGGGCAATGAGCAGTTCTTC. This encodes CATSRQLAGEGNEQFF. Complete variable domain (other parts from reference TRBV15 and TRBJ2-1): DAMVIQNPRYQVTQFGKPVTLSCSQTLNHNVMYWYQQKSSQAPKLLFHYYDKDFNNEADTPDNFQSRRPNTSFCFLDIRSPGLGDTAMYLCATSRQLAGEGNEQFFGPGTRLTVL.

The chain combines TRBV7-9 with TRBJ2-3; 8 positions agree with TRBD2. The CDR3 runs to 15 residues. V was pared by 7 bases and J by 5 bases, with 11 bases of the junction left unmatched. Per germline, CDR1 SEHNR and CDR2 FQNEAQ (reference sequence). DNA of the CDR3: TGTGCCAGCAATCGGCCCAGCGGGAGAGGAGATACGCAGTATTTT. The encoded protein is CASNRPSGRGDTQYF.

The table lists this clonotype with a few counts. CDR3 coding DNA: TGTGCCAGCACCTCTCGAGAAAAACTGTTTTTT. Translation: CASTSREKLFF. The V call is TRBV25-1, the J call TRBJ1-4; D gene uncertain. Germline CDR1 is MGHDK and CDR2 is SYGVNS. The CDR3 sequence is 11 residues long. Trimming took off 7 bases at V and 8 bases at J, with 8 bases between the two ends. Complete variable domain (other parts from reference TRBV25-1 and TRBJ1-4): EADIYQTPRYLVIGTGKKITLECSQTMGHDKMYWYQQDPGMELHLIHYSYGVNSTEKGDLSSESTVSRIRTEHFPLTLESARPSHTSQYLCASTSREKLFFGSGTQLSVL.

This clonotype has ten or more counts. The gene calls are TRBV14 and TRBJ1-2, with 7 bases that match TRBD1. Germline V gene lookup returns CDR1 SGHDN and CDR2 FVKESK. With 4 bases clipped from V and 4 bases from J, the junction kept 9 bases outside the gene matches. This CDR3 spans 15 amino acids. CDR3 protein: CASSPGTAMPYGYTF. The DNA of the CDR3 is TGTGCCAGCAGCCCAGGGACAGCCATGCCCTATGGCTACACCTTC. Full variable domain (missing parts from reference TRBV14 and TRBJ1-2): EAGVTQFPSHSVIEKGQTVTLRCDPISGHDNLYWYRRVMGKEIKFLLHFVKESKQDESGMPNNRFLAERTGGTYSTLKVQPAELEDSGVYFCASSPGTAMPYGYTFGSGTRLTVV.

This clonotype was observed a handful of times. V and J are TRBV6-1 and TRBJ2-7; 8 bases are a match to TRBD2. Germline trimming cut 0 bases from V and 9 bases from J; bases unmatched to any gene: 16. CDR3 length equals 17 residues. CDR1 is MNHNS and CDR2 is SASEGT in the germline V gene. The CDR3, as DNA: TGTGCCAGCAGTGAAGCCCCCCCCGGGATAGCGGGATACCCGCAGTACTTC. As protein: CASSEAPPGIAGYPQYF.

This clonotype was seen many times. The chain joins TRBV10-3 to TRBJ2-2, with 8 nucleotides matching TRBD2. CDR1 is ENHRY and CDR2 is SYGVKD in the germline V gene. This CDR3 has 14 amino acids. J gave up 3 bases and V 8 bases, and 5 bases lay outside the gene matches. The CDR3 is CAIQWREDTGELFF. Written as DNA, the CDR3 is TGTGCCATCCAGTGGCGGGAGGACACCGGGGAGCTGTTTTTT.

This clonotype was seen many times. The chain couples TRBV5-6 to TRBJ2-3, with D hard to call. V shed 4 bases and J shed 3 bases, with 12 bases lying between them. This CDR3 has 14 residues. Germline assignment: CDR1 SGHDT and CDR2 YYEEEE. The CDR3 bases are TGTGCCAGCAGCCCACCTACGGGTACAGATACGCAGTATTTT. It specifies CASSPPTGTDTQYF. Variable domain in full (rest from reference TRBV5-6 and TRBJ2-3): DAGVTQSPTHLIKTRGQQVTLRCSPKSGHDTVSWYQQALGQGPQFIFQYYEEEERQRGNFPDRFSGHQFPNYSSELNVNALLLGDSALYLCASSPPTGTDTQYFGPGTRLTVL.

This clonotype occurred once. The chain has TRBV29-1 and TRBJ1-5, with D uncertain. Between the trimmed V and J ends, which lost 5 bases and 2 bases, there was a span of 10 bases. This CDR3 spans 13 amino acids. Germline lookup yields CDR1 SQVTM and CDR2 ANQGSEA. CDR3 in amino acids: CSVLDGGNQPQHF. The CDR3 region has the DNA TGCAGCGTTCTAGACGGGGGCAATCAGCCCCAGCATTTT.

CDR3 bases: TGTGCCAGCAGTTTAGAGGGAAACACCATATATTTT. Residues: CASSLEGNTIYF. The chain recombines TRBV12-3 or TRBV12-4 with TRBJ1-3; D gene unclear. The CDR3 length is 12 residues. Trimming left V 1 base short and J 4 bases short, with 2 bases between.